This is a list of T cell receptor beta chains from one sample in a study of identical twins. TCRdb re-derived calls from the 5' RACE reads in MiXCR, one entry per CDR3 protein. Of fewer than 500,000 distinct CDR3 sequences listed, roughly 26% are singletons. These data also featured in a second study, about T cells expressing NK-cell markers.

The material sequenced was CD4+ T cells sorted from blood. The source is a woman aged 18-35 years in good health. Both conserved end residues are part of each CDR3. Fields, in order: V gene, J gene, D gene, clone size, CDR3 DNA, CDR3 protein. The D gene is left open where the match is weak. Clone size is shown for a subset of rows, as once, few, many or a class of expanded clone.

v_gene: TRBV2; j_gene: TRBJ2-4; d_gene: NA; abundance: few; CDR3nt: TGTGCCAGCAGTGAGTGGCGCTTCGGTACGCCTCAGTACTTC; CDR3aa: CASSEWRFGTPQYF
v_gene: TRBV20-1; j_gene: TRBJ2-1; d_gene: TRBD2; abundance: few; CDR3nt: TGCAGTGCTAGTCGGGGCGGGGGGGCGGCCAATGAGCAGTTCTTC; CDR3aa: CSASRGGGAANEQFF
v_gene: TRBV11-3; j_gene: TRBJ2-7; d_gene: NA; abundance: NA; CDR3nt: TGTGCCAGCAGCCCCTCGGAGTACTACGAGCAGTACTTC; CDR3aa: CASSPSEYYEQYF
v_gene: TRBV29-1; j_gene: TRBJ2-3; d_gene: NA; abundance: NA; CDR3nt: TGCAGCGTTGATAGGGGGATGGGTCCGACAGATACGCAGTATTTT; CDR3aa: CSVDRGMGPTDTQYF
v_gene: TRBV6-5; j_gene: TRBJ2-1; d_gene: NA; abundance: NA; CDR3nt: TGTGCCAGCAGTTACTCCTCCGGCCCCGGGGAAAACAATGAGCAGTTCTTC; CDR3aa: CASSYSSGPGENNEQFF
v_gene: TRBV5-8; j_gene: TRBJ1-6; d_gene: NA; abundance: few; CDR3nt: TGTGCCAGCAGCTTGATCAGCTATAATTCACCCCTCCACTTT; CDR3aa: CASSLISYNSPLHF
v_gene: TRBV6-5; j_gene: TRBJ2-7; d_gene: NA; abundance: NA; CDR3nt: TGTGCCAGCAGTTACCTCGGACAGAACTACGAGCAGTACTTC; CDR3aa: CASSYLGQNYEQYF
v_gene: TRBV11-2; j_gene: TRBJ2-5; d_gene: NA; abundance: NA; CDR3nt: TGTGCCAGCAGCCCCCGGAGGAGCGGGCACCAAGAGACCCAGTACTTC; CDR3aa: CASSPRRSGHQETQYF
v_gene: TRBV11-2; j_gene: TRBJ2-7; d_gene: NA; abundance: NA; CDR3nt: TGTGCCAGCAGCCTCCGAGGGACGGCAAGTTCCTACGAGCAGTACTTC; CDR3aa: CASSLRGTASSYEQYF
v_gene: TRBV7-9; j_gene: TRBJ2-1; d_gene: NA; abundance: NA; CDR3nt: TGTGCCAGCAGCTTAGACGTGCGGATTAACAATGAGCAGTTCTTC; CDR3aa: CASSLDVRINNEQFF
v_gene: TRBV5-1; j_gene: TRBJ1-1; d_gene: NA; abundance: NA; CDR3nt: TGCGCCAGCAGGGGCGCTTCGTCCGCTACTGAAGCTTTCTTT; CDR3aa: CASRGASSATEAFF
v_gene: TRBV5-1; j_gene: TRBJ1-1; d_gene: NA; abundance: few; CDR3nt: TGCGCCAGCAGCGCCGGTCAGGGGACTGAAGCTTTCTTT; CDR3aa: CASSAGQGTEAFF
v_gene: TRBV20-1; j_gene: TRBJ1-6; d_gene: TRBD1; abundance: NA; CDR3nt: TGCAGTGCTCATCGACAGGGTAAAGGGGGTAATAATTCACCCCTCCACTTT; CDR3aa: CSAHRQGKGGNNSPLHF
v_gene: TRBV20-1; j_gene: TRBJ1-2; d_gene: NA; abundance: NA; CDR3nt: TGCAGTGCGACGACACCTAACTATGGCTACACCTTC; CDR3aa: CSATTPNYGYTF
v_gene: TRBV12-3/TRBV12-4; j_gene: TRBJ1-5; d_gene: NA; abundance: NA; CDR3nt: TGTGCCGGGAACCCGACAGGATATCATCAGCCCCAGCATTTT; CDR3aa: CAGNPTGYHQPQHF
v_gene: TRBV5-5; j_gene: TRBJ2-2; d_gene: TRBD2; abundance: few; CDR3nt: TGTGCCAGCAGCCTGACTCTTAGCGGGAGGGAGTCCGGGGAGCTGTTTTTT; CDR3aa: CASSLTLSGRESGELFF
v_gene: TRBV20-1; j_gene: TRBJ2-7; d_gene: TRBD2; abundance: few; CDR3nt: TGCAGTGCTAGAGACCGGACTAGTGGCCCTCGGTACGAGCAGTACTTC; CDR3aa: CSARDRTSGPRYEQYF
v_gene: TRBV5-5; j_gene: TRBJ2-4; d_gene: TRBD2; abundance: NA; CDR3nt: TGTGCCAGCAGCCTGGGACTAGCGGATGAGGAAAACATTCAGTACTTC; CDR3aa: CASSLGLADEENIQYF
v_gene: TRBV20-1; j_gene: TRBJ1-4; d_gene: TRBD1; abundance: NA; CDR3nt: TGCAGTGCTAGTCGGACAGGTTCTAATGAAAAACTGTTTTTT; CDR3aa: CSASRTGSNEKLFF
v_gene: TRBV5-1; j_gene: TRBJ2-3; d_gene: TRBD1; abundance: few; CDR3nt: TGCGCCAGCAGCTTGGCCGGGACAGGGATTACAGATACGCAGTATTTT; CDR3aa: CASSLAGTGITDTQYF
v_gene: TRBV30; j_gene: TRBJ2-3; d_gene: NA; abundance: few; CDR3nt: TGTGCCTGGAGTGTATCGGATACGCAGTATTTT; CDR3aa: CAWSVSDTQYF
v_gene: TRBV10-3; j_gene: TRBJ2-1; d_gene: TRBD2; abundance: many; CDR3nt: TGTGCCATCCGGGCTAGCGGTACATACAATGAGCAGTTCTTC; CDR3aa: CAIRASGTYNEQFF
v_gene: TRBV6-1; j_gene: TRBJ2-1; d_gene: NA; abundance: few; CDR3nt: TGTGCCAGCAGCTCGGACCGACTGACAAACAATGAGCAGTTCTTC; CDR3aa: CASSSDRLTNNEQFF
v_gene: TRBV20-1; j_gene: TRBJ2-7; d_gene: TRBD2; abundance: NA; CDR3nt: TGCAGTGCTAGACCGGGACTAGCGGGAGTATACGAGCAGTACTTC; CDR3aa: CSARPGLAGVYEQYF
v_gene: TRBV7-2; j_gene: TRBJ2-7; d_gene: TRBD2; abundance: few; CDR3nt: TGTGCCAGCAGCTTAGTTGCGTCCGGGAGGGCCTCCTACGAGCAGTACTTC; CDR3aa: CASSLVASGRASYEQYF
v_gene: TRBV12-3/TRBV12-4; j_gene: TRBJ2-1; d_gene: TRBD2; abundance: few; CDR3nt: TGTGCCAGCAGTCCCCGGGGACTAGCGGGAGTCAATGAGCAGTTCTTC; CDR3aa: CASSPRGLAGVNEQFF
v_gene: TRBV7-9; j_gene: TRBJ1-1; d_gene: NA; abundance: NA; CDR3nt: TGTGCCAGCAGCTTAGTGACGGGAGATGAAGCTTTCTTT; CDR3aa: CASSLVTGDEAFF
v_gene: TRBV7-9; j_gene: TRBJ2-5; d_gene: NA; abundance: NA; CDR3nt: TGTGCCAGCAGCTCCCCGGACTCCCACGAGAAGACCCAGTACTTC; CDR3aa: CASSSPDSHEKTQYF
v_gene: TRBV5-1; j_gene: TRBJ2-3; d_gene: TRBD1; abundance: few; CDR3nt: TGCGCCAGCAGCCGGACAGGGGCTCCGGGCACAGATACGCAGTATTTT; CDR3aa: CASSRTGAPGTDTQYF
v_gene: TRBV9; j_gene: TRBJ2-5; d_gene: NA; abundance: few; CDR3nt: TGTGCCAGCAGCCCTTCAGCGGAGGCAGAGACCCAGTACTTC; CDR3aa: CASSPSAEAETQYF
v_gene: TRBV7-2; j_gene: TRBJ2-1; d_gene: NA; abundance: few; CDR3nt: TGTGCCAGCAGCTCGGGATTTTACAATGAGCAGTTCTTC; CDR3aa: CASSSGFYNEQFF
v_gene: TRBV12-3/TRBV12-4; j_gene: TRBJ2-7; d_gene: NA; abundance: few; CDR3nt: TGTGCCAGCACCACAGACTCCCTCTCGTACGAGCAGTACTTC; CDR3aa: CASTTDSLSYEQYF
v_gene: TRBV5-1; j_gene: TRBJ1-2; d_gene: TRBD1; abundance: NA; CDR3nt: TGCGCCAGCAGCAACCGGGACAGAGGTGGCTACACCTTC; CDR3aa: CASSNRDRGGYTF
v_gene: TRBV10-3; j_gene: TRBJ2-6; d_gene: NA; abundance: NA; CDR3nt: TGTGCCATCAGTGAGTCGGGTACAGTGGGATCTGGGGCCAACGTCCTGACTTTC; CDR3aa: CAISESGTVGSGANVLTF
v_gene: TRBV5-1; j_gene: TRBJ2-1; d_gene: NA; abundance: many; CDR3nt: TGCGCCAGCAGCTTGGAGAATAGCATCAATGAGCAGTTCTTC; CDR3aa: CASSLENSINEQFF
v_gene: TRBV29-1; j_gene: TRBJ2-1; d_gene: TRBD1; abundance: NA; CDR3nt: TGCAGCGTTGGCGGCTGGACAGGCAATGAGCAGTTCTTC; CDR3aa: CSVGGWTGNEQFF
v_gene: TRBV27; j_gene: TRBJ2-7; d_gene: TRBD1; abundance: few; CDR3nt: TGTGCCAGCAGTAGGGCAGGGGGCACCTACGAGCAGTACTTC; CDR3aa: CASSRAGGTYEQYF
v_gene: TRBV19; j_gene: TRBJ2-5; d_gene: NA; abundance: once; CDR3nt: TGTGCCAGTAGTATCCGTAGTAGACAAGAGACCCAGTACTTC; CDR3aa: CASSIRSRQETQYF
v_gene: TRBV12-3/TRBV12-4; j_gene: TRBJ2-7; d_gene: NA; abundance: NA; CDR3nt: TGTGCCAGCAGTTTAGGTGGAGGGGGACTTTACGAGCAGTACTTC; CDR3aa: CASSLGGGGLYEQYF
v_gene: TRBV10-3; j_gene: TRBJ1-5; d_gene: TRBD1; abundance: few; CDR3nt: TGTGCCATCAGGGGGGACAGCGGTCAGCCCCAGCATTTT; CDR3aa: CAIRGDSGQPQHF
v_gene: TRBV20-1; j_gene: TRBJ2-1; d_gene: TRBD2; abundance: NA; CDR3nt: TGCAGTGCTAGAGGGACTAGCGGGAGTTCGTCCTACAATGAGCAGTTCTTC; CDR3aa: CSARGTSGSSSYNEQFF
v_gene: TRBV29-1; j_gene: TRBJ2-3; d_gene: TRBD1; abundance: NA; CDR3nt: TGCAGCGTTGAAGGCGGGACAGGGAGGGATACGCAGTATTTT; CDR3aa: CSVEGGTGRDTQYF
v_gene: TRBV3-1; j_gene: TRBJ2-7; d_gene: TRBD2; abundance: few; CDR3nt: TGTGCCAGCAGCTCGTCCTCGACTAGCGGGAGGGCAAAGGGTTCCTACGAGCAGTACTTC; CDR3aa: CASSSSSTSGRAKGSYEQYF
v_gene: TRBV3-1; j_gene: TRBJ2-3; d_gene: NA; abundance: few; CDR3nt: TGTGCCAGCAGCCGGGCAGGGGGCACAGATACGCAGTATTTT; CDR3aa: CASSRAGGTDTQYF
v_gene: TRBV21-1; j_gene: TRBJ2-7; d_gene: NA; abundance: NA; CDR3nt: TGTGCCAGCGGCCCGGGACTAGCGGAAACCCTAGCGAGGGAGCAGTACTTC; CDR3aa: CASGPGLAETLAREQYF
v_gene: TRBV9; j_gene: TRBJ2-7; d_gene: NA; abundance: few; CDR3nt: TGTGCCAGCAGCGTAGCTGTAGGGGTCGGCGAGCAGTACTTC; CDR3aa: CASSVAVGVGEQYF
v_gene: TRBV7-3; j_gene: TRBJ1-2; d_gene: NA; abundance: few; CDR3nt: TGTGCCAGCAGCTTAAGTCTGGGGTCTGGCTACACCTTC; CDR3aa: CASSLSLGSGYTF
v_gene: TRBV7-6; j_gene: TRBJ2-2; d_gene: NA; abundance: few; CDR3nt: TGTGCCAGCAGGACTCTAGGTCGCGGGGAGCTGTTTTTT; CDR3aa: CASRTLGRGELFF
v_gene: TRBV7-2; j_gene: TRBJ1-1; d_gene: NA; abundance: few; CDR3nt: TGTGCCAGCAGCTTATTGAGTGGAGCGGACACTGAAGCTTTCTTT; CDR3aa: CASSLLSGADTEAFF
v_gene: TRBV12-3/TRBV12-4; j_gene: TRBJ2-5; d_gene: NA; abundance: few; CDR3nt: TGTGCCAGCAGTTTGGGCGGAAATGGAGAGACCCAGTACTTC; CDR3aa: CASSLGGNGETQYF
v_gene: TRBV20-1; j_gene: TRBJ1-6; d_gene: NA; abundance: NA; CDR3nt: TGCAGTGCTATCACAGGGTCCTATAATTCACCCCTCCACTTT; CDR3aa: CSAITGSYNSPLHF
v_gene: TRBV7-2; j_gene: TRBJ2-3; d_gene: TRBD2; abundance: NA; CDR3nt: TGTGCCAGCAGCACTAGCGGGGGGGCCCCAGATACGCAGTATTTT; CDR3aa: CASSTSGGAPDTQYF
v_gene: TRBV25-1; j_gene: TRBJ1-6; d_gene: TRBD1; abundance: NA; CDR3nt: TGTGCCAGCAGTGCAGGGGGCGGTAATTCACCCCTCCACTTT; CDR3aa: CASSAGGGNSPLHF